The entry below describes one TCR beta chain. Its antigen is not yet known. No quality values exist for individual bases; no much larger clone is one base distant. This sample is drawn from a study of lymphopenia after photon versus proton radiotherapy (dated by TCRdb to the late 2010s). In the study overall: The immunological effects of photon versus proton radiation therapy were compared in patients with gastrointestinal tumors who developed high-grade lymphopenia. The goal of the study was to describe how the two radiation modalities differ in their effects on the immune system. The cohort included 15 to 20 patients with gastrointestinal tumors who developed lymphopenia after receiving either photon or proton therapy. Results and caveats for the whole study, not just this receptor: Across the cohort, among patients who died, a greater drop in TCR diversity after the nadir was inversely correlated with overall survival time. The survival association was assessed only in patients who died, and better survival with proton therapy was presented by the authors as a possibility rather than a demonstrated result. Relative stability during treatment was observed in proton-treated patients, whereas loss of naive T cells and TCR diversity and gain of effector/memory populations were observed in photon-treated patients. After the lymphocyte count nadir, oligoclonal expansion, especially of CD8+ Temra cells, was observed in photon-treated repertoires, and the drop in diversity was driven by this expansion.

Receptor amplification or capture employed the immunoSEQ multiplex PCR assay. Deep sequencing of rearranged TCR beta loci, alongside multiparametric flow cytometry, was used to profile T cell repertoires. TCRdb stores this immuneACCESS table with in-frame sequences only. Part of the clones is absent; in the studies checked, under half of the shortfall reflects unresolved V genes, and no reason is known for the rest. The table for this sample lists about 53,000 clones; more than 70% of them were counted only once. In total, the top ten clones hold 29% of the sample. The source was peripheral blood, collected from a patient treated with photon-based radiotherapy. This TCR was recovered from a man aged 45 to 65 with gastric cancer.

In nucleotides, the sequence is TGTGCCAGCAGTCGACTAGCGGGAGAAAGAGAGACCCAGTACTTC. Translated, this gives CASSRLAGERETQYF. The chain is encoded by TRBV27 joined to TRBJ2-5; the central 12 bases match TRBD2. Trimming removed 5 bases from V and 4 bases from J; the gene matches leave 5 bases unexplained. Per the germline V gene (reference sequence), MNHEY is the CDR1 and SMNVEV is the CDR2. The CDR3 numbers 15 residues from cysteine through phenylalanine. Only CDR3 DNA is held: 45 bases, read in frame from base 1.